This T cell receptor beta chain is from a study of blood T cell repertoires in COVID-19. Turning to the study itself: Italy, Spain and the United States were the sources of the convalescent and acute COVID-19 samples. In each case, the material was cDNA or gDNA derived from T cells, B-cell-depleted T cells, or PBMCs.

The protocol was immunoSEQ multiplex PCR, while the TCRdb copy is restricted to in-frame clones and leaves out a portion. The table has about 220,000 clones, approximately 79% seen once; the top ten hold around 5.4%. This CDR3 has 14 amino acids. Trimming left V 4 bases short and J 4 bases short, with 13 bases between. Sample: peripheral blood. J is TRBJ2-5 and V is TRBV23-1; D is uncertain. TRBV23-1 is assigned to the ORF class and has an uncertain function. This TCR was recovered from a human donor in a cohort sampled during active COVID-19. The CDR3 bases are TGCGCCAGCAGTCTTATCCCCGTTCCAGAGACCCAGTACTTC. Residues: CASSLIPVPETQYF.